These 32 T cell receptor beta chains were all obtained from the same sample, sequenced in a study of cytomegalovirus exposure and HLA in healthy donors. Sequencing was performed with immunoSEQ multiplex PCR; in TCRdb, only in-frame clones are kept and a portion is missing. The repertoire holds around 140,000 clones, with around 87% as singletons. Sequencing was carried out using PBMCs. The receptors come from a man between 18 and 35 years old in good health and CMV-seropositive.

The rearrangement links TRBV5-1 to TRBJ2-2; D is unresolved. V dropped 2 bases and J dropped 2 bases, with 7 bases sitting between them. CDR3 size: 14 residues. Germline loops: CDR1 SGHRS, CDR2 YFSETQ. CDR3 in amino acids: CASSFGSNTGELFF. The CDR3 DNA reads TGCGCCAGCAGCTTCGGGTCTAACACCGGGGAGCTGTTTTTT.

The V gene is TRBV6-5, the J gene TRBJ1-3; D unresolved. This CDR3 region has 14 residues. Deletions cut 5 bases from V and 0 bases from J, with 8 bases between. Germline CDR1 reads MNHEY; CDR2 reads SVGAGI. The CDR3: CASSIKSSGNTIYF. Written as DNA, the CDR3 is TGTGCCAGCAGTATAAAGAGCTCTGGAAACACCATATATTTT.

The V gene is TRBV5-6, the J gene TRBJ1-1, with a possible D match to TRBD1 (5 bases). V lost 2 bases to trimming and J lost 1 base, with 9 bases between them. The CDR3 extends over 14 amino acids. From germline, CDR1 is SGHDT and CDR2 YYEEEE. The CDR3 reads CASSFGATNTEAFF. As DNA, the CDR3 is TGTGCCAGCAGCTTTGGGGCTACGAACACTGAAGCTTTCTTT. Complete variable domain (other parts from reference TRBV5-6 and TRBJ1-1): DAGVTQSPTHLIKTRGQQVTLRCSPKSGHDTVSWYQQALGQGPQFIFQYYEEEERQRGNFPDRFSGHQFPNYSSELNVNALLLGDSALYLCASSFGATNTEAFFGQGTRLTVV.

This clone occurred once. The CDR3 DNA reads TGTGCCAGCAGTTACTCCAGACAGCTGAACACTGAAGCTTTCTTT. Translation gives CASSYSRQLNTEAFF. J is TRBJ1-1 and V is TRBV6-5, with a weak D call TRBD1 (5 bases). Trimming pared 0 bases from V and 0 bases from J, leaving 8 bases between. The germline gives CDR1 MNHEY, CDR2 SVGAGI. CDR3 size: 15 residues.

The chain joins TRBV27 to TRBJ2-7; TRBD1 might be the D (5 bases). V was clipped by 4 bases and J by 3 bases, with 7 bases between them. This CDR3 is 12 amino acids long. Germline assignment: CDR1 MNHEY and CDR2 SMNVEV (reference sequence). CDR3 protein: CASSSDNYEQYF. In DNA, the CDR3 is TGTGCCAGCAGTTCGGACAACTACGAGCAGTACTTC.

The chain combines TRBV5-8 with TRBJ2-7, with D possibly matching TRBD2 (6 bases). The CDR3 is made up of 18 amino acids. Germline-derived CDR1 and CDR2 are SGHTS and YDEGEE. The germline V and J ends were trimmed by 1 base and 0 bases, with 20 bases remaining between them. CDR3 in DNA: TGTGCCAGCAGCTTGTTGGTGAGGGTGGCGGGGAGCTCCTACGAGCAGTACTTC. This codes for CASSLLVRVAGSSYEQYF.

This CDR3 is CASSSVFGYTF. The CDR3 DNA follows: TGTGCCAGCAGCTCAGTATTCGGCTACACCTTC. V and J are TRBV7-9 and TRBJ1-2; D is unclear. V lost 4 bases to trimming and J lost 8 bases, with 8 bases between them. The germline CDR1 and CDR2 sequences are SEHNR and FQNEAQ (reference sequence). The CDR3 length is 11 residues.

The J gene is TRBJ2-7, the V gene TRBV6-1, with TRBD2 matching 11 bases. The CDR3 has 15 residues. The J segment lost 9 bases and the V segment lost 0 bases, leaving 7 bases of the junction unmatched. Per germline, CDR1 MNHNS and CDR2 SASEGT. CDR3 in DNA: TGTGCCAGCAGTGAAGCGGGAACTAGCGGGAGTTCGCAGTACTTC. It translates to CASSEAGTSGSSQYF.

V gene TRBV9 combines with J gene TRBJ2-1; no definite D call. In germline, CDR1 is SGDLS, CDR2 YYNGEE. This CDR3 is built from 15 residues. V was shortened by 0 bases and J by 0 bases, with 7 bases between the two germline ends. The CDR3 protein is CASSVGRSSYNEQFF. The CDR3 DNA reads as TGTGCCAGCAGCGTAGGTAGGAGCTCCTACAATGAGCAGTTCTTC.

This sequence joins TRBV6-1 and TRBJ2-7, with D tentatively TRBD2 (6 bases). In germline, CDR1 is MNHNS, CDR2 SASEGT. This CDR3 is 14 amino acids long. V was cut by 0 bases and J by 12 bases, with 18 bases left in between. The CDR3 coding sequence is TGTGCCAGCAGTGAAGCGCGCAGGGCCACGCGGGGGTACTTC. Translating gives CASSEARRATRGYF.

The rearrangement uses TRBV27 and TRBJ1-2; 8 bases are shared with TRBD1. The CDR3 covers 14 residues. From germline, CDR1 is MNHEY and CDR2 SMNVEV (reference sequence). Trimming took 6 bases from V and 5 from J; bases not matched to a gene: 8. CDR3 loop: CASRGSGGAYGYTF. The CDR3 DNA reads as TGTGCCAGCAGGGGGTCAGGGGGCGCGTATGGCTACACCTTC.

The gene calls are TRBV4-1 and TRBJ2-3; D possibly corresponds to TRBD1 (5 bases). The V end lost 3 bases, the J end lost 5 bases, and 9 bases lay between the germline ends. CDR1 and CDR2 (germline): MGHRA, YSYEKL. There are 13 residues in the CDR3. The CDR3 DNA reads as TGCGCCAGCAGCCAGGTCCAGGGAGATACGCAGTATTTT. Protein: CASSQVQGDTQYF.

The chain has TRBV5-1 and TRBJ2-7; tentatively, D is TRBD2 (5 bases). Germline-derived CDR1 and CDR2 are SGHRS and YFSETQ. V lost 0 bases, J lost 5 bases, and 18 bases lay in between. CDR3 length equals 16 residues. Here the CDR3 DNA reads TGCGCCAGCAGCTTGGGATCAGGCGTCGAGGGCCACGAGCAGTACTTC. This gives the protein CASSLGSGVEGHEQYF. Complete variable domain (other parts from reference TRBV5-1 and TRBJ2-7): KAGVTQTPRYLIKTRGQQVTLSCSPISGHRSVSWYQQTPGQGLQFLFEYFSETQRNKGNFPGRFSGRQFSNSRSEMNVSTLELGDSALYLCASSLGSGVEGHEQYFGPGTRLTVT.

DNA for the CDR3: TGTGCCTGGAGTATGAGCGGGGGGTACGAGCAGTACTTC. Translating it yields CAWSMSGGYEQYF. This chain connects TRBV30 to TRBJ2-7, with 9 bases identical to TRBD2. The V segment lost 2 bases and the J segment 4 bases; nucleotides outside the gene matches: 3. Germline-derived CDR1 and CDR2 are GTSNPN and SVGIG (reference sequence). The CDR3 covers 13 residues.

CDR3 DNA: TGTGCCAGCAGCTTGGGGACAGGAAACTCCTACGAGCAGTACTTC. Amino acid sequence: CASSLGTGNSYEQYF. This chain uses TRBV11-3 with TRBJ2-7; 8 bases fit TRBD1. The CDR3 covers 15 residues. With V trimmed by 3 bases and J by 0 bases, 4 bases remained unmatched. Germline loops: CDR1 SGHNT, CDR2 YENEEA.

The rearrangement uses TRBV18 and TRBJ2-1; D perhaps matches TRBD1 (5 bases). The CDR3 covers 18 residues. Per the germline V gene, CDR1 is KGHSH and CDR2 is LQKENI. Trimming left V 6 bases short and J 1 base short, with 22 bases between. The CDR3 coding sequence is TGTGCCAGCTCTATTGGGGCCCCTGTGGGTATTTCCTACAATGAGCAGTTCTTC. This codes for CASSIGAPVGISYNEQFF.

The chain has TRBV5-6 and TRBJ2-7; TRBD1 is a possible D gene (6 bases). Germline V gene lookup returns CDR1 SGHDT and CDR2 YYEEEE. The ends were cut back, 2 bases at V and 4 bases at J, with 16 bases in the middle. This CDR3 has 15 residues. The CDR3 DNA reads as TGTGCCAGCAGCTTTGGACAGAATAGTTGGTACGAGCAGTACTTC. It is translated as CASSFGQNSWYEQYF.

The chain joins TRBV5-1 to TRBJ1-4; D is perhaps TRBD1 (6 bases). Germline assignment: CDR1 SGHRS and CDR2 YFSETQ. Trimming took 0 bases from V and 8 from J, leaving 17 bases between them. This CDR3 contains 16 residues. CDR3 region: CASSLDPPGAKEKLFF. CDR3 DNA: TGCGCCAGCAGCTTGGACCCCCCAGGGGCGAAGGAAAAACTGTTTTTT. Full variable domain (missing parts from reference TRBV5-1 and TRBJ1-4): KAGVTQTPRYLIKTRGQQVTLSCSPISGHRSVSWYQQTPGQGLQFLFEYFSETQRNKGNFPGRFSGRQFSNSRSEMNVSTLELGDSALYLCASSLDPPGAKEKLFFGSGTQLSVL.

Many counts were recorded for this clone. The CDR3 bases are TGTGCCAGTAGTCTTACTAGTGCACAAGAGACCCAGTACTTC. It yields the protein CASSLTSAQETQYF. The chain combines TRBV19 with TRBJ2-5, with D possibly being TRBD2 (5 bases). This CDR3 is 14 amino acids long. CDR1 and CDR2 from the germline V gene are LNHDA and SQIVND (reference sequence). V was trimmed by 5 bases and J by 2 bases, leaving 12 bases between them.

V gene TRBV10-3 combines with J gene TRBJ1-1; unclear D gene. The germline CDR1 and CDR2 sequences are ENHRY and SYGVKD. The germline V and J ends were trimmed by 1 base and 7 bases, with 19 bases remaining between them. CDR3 length: 16 residues. CDR3 sequence reads: CAISEYNPQVGGEAFF. Written as DNA, the CDR3 is TGTGCCATCAGTGAGTACAATCCTCAGGTTGGAGGTGAAGCTTTCTTT.

About this clone: Within the sample, other DNA sequences also encode this same CDR3. V usage is TRBV27 and J usage is TRBJ2-1; 7 positions agree with TRBD2. The CDR3 has 14 residues. Germline CDR1 and CDR2: MNHEY and SMNVEV (reference sequence). V dropped 4 bases and J dropped 3; count of bases not matched to a gene: 3. CDR3 protein: CASSSGGSYNEQFF. Written as DNA, the CDR3 is TGTGCCAGCAGTTCCGGGGGGAGCTACAATGAGCAGTTCTTC.

The genes are TRBV5-1 and TRBJ2-3; D unclear. The CDR3 is made up of 13 amino acids. Germline lookup yields CDR1 SGHRS and CDR2 YFSETQ. Trimming left V 3 bases short and J 4 bases short, with 9 bases between. CDR3 sequence reads: CASSYLESDTQYF. The CDR3 DNA reads as TGCGCCAGCAGCTACCTAGAATCAGATACGCAGTATTTT.

This clone was found once. The chain uses TRBV7-9 and TRBJ1-1; D unresolved. This CDR3 is 13 amino acids long. V was shortened by 5 bases and J by 6 bases, with 13 bases between the two germline ends. Germline V gene lookup returns CDR1 SEHNR and CDR2 FQNEAQ (reference sequence). In DNA, the CDR3 is TGTGCCAGCAGCCCCATTCTAGAATCTGAAGCTTTCTTT. Encoded protein: CASSPILESEAFF.

The chain couples TRBV27 to TRBJ2-5; TRBD2 is a possible D gene (5 bases). Germline CDR1 is MNHEY and CDR2 is SMNVEV (reference sequence). The CDR3 spans 17 residues. Trimming stripped 3 bases from V and 2 bases from J, with 19 bases between. The CDR3 spells CASSLRTYRTSQETQYF. CDR3 nucleotides: TGTGCCAGCAGTTTGAGGACGTATAGGACTTCTCAAGAGACCCAGTACTTC.

The genes are TRBV5-4 and TRBJ2-1, with 14 positions matching TRBD2. CDR3 length equals 18 residues. Germline V gives CDR1 SGHNT, CDR2 YYREEE (reference sequence). With 4 bases clipped from V and 3 bases from J, the junction kept 9 bases outside the gene matches. CDR3 sequence (DNA): TGTGCCAGCAGCCCCCCGCAGGGACTAGCGGGAGTCTACAATGAGCAGTTCTTC. Translation: CASSPPQGLAGVYNEQFF.

V gene TRBV19 combines with J gene TRBJ2-7, with 7 bases identical to TRBD2. V lost 6 bases, J lost 4 bases, and 6 bases stayed unmatched. From germline, CDR1 is LNHDA and CDR2 SQIVND (reference sequence). The CDR3 is 13 amino acids. CDR3 sequence: CASSPGGGYEQYF. DNA for the CDR3: TGTGCCAGTAGCCCGGGGGGTGGGTACGAGCAGTACTTC.

V and J are TRBV7-9 and TRBJ1-5; D gene uncertain. V shed 5 bases and J shed 5 bases, with 10 bases lying between them. This CDR3 is built from 13 residues. The germline CDR1 and CDR2 sequences are SEHNR and FQNEAQ (reference sequence). The CDR3 reads CASSPLGDQPQHF. The CDR3 DNA sequence: TGTGCCAGCAGCCCTCTAGGTGATCAGCCCCAGCATTTT.

The rearrangement uses TRBV10-2 and TRBJ2-1; D is perhaps TRBD1 (8 bases). CDR1 is WSHSY, CDR2 SAAADI, per germline. The CDR3 length is 13 residues. Trimming took 8 bases from V and 10 from J, leaving 18 bases between them. The CDR3 nucleotides read TGCGCCAGCTTAAACAGGGGGGGATCCGAGCAGTTCTTC. Translating gives CASLNRGGSEQFF.

As to this clone: This CDR3 is also generated by other DNA sequences in the sample. The CDR3 DNA is TGTGCCTGGAGTGGACAGGGGAACACCATATATTTT. Translation gives CAWSGQGNTIYF. The chain is built from TRBV30 and TRBJ1-3, with 8 bases fitting TRBD1. Germline CDR1 and CDR2: GTSNPN and SVGIG (reference sequence). CDR3 length equals 12 residues. V dropped 1 base and J dropped 7; count of bases not matched to a gene: 0.

The CDR3 nucleotides read TGTGCCATCGGAGGGGGGACAGGGGGATTTGAGACCCAGTACTTC. It is translated as CAIGGGTGGFETQYF. The J gene is TRBJ2-5, the V gene TRBV10-3, with TRBD1 matching 11 bases. Germline CDR1 reads ENHRY; CDR2 reads SYGVKD. The CDR3 totals 15 residues. Trimming cost V 8 bases and J 5 bases; bases outside gene matches: 10.

This sequence joins TRBV4-1 and TRBJ2-7; TRBD1 matches 9 bases. The CDR3 spans 15 residues. The J segment lost 6 bases and the V segment lost 5 bases, leaving 11 bases of the junction unmatched. Germline V gives CDR1 MGHRA, CDR2 YSYEKL. CDR3: CASSTQTGGKVEQYF. In DNA, the CDR3 is TGCGCCAGCAGCACCCAGACAGGGGGTAAAGTCGAGCAGTACTTC.

The V gene is TRBV5-4, the J gene TRBJ2-2; 11 bases map to TRBD2. This CDR3 region has 17 residues. The germline V gene encodes CDR1 SGHNT and CDR2 YYREEE (reference sequence). V lost 4 bases and J lost 4; bases outside the gene matches: 9. The CDR3, as DNA: TGTGCCAGCAGCCCTTTAGCGGGAGGGCCTAGCACCGGGGAGCTGTTTTTT. Translation: CASSPLAGGPSTGELFF.